The 15 T cell receptor beta chains in this list originate from one sample, sequenced in a study of blood T cell repertoires in COVID-19. The protocol was immunoSEQ multiplex PCR, while the TCRdb copy is restricted to in-frame clones and leaves out a portion. This table has about 150,000 clones, less than 85% appearing once. Sequences were obtained from peripheral blood. These receptors originate from an elderly woman with active or convalescent COVID-19.

This clone came up a few times. This chain joins TRBV19 and TRBJ2-7, with a tentative D call TRBD2 (6 bases). V was trimmed by 9 bases and J by 0 bases, leaving 15 bases between them. Germline CDR1 LNHDA, CDR2 SQIVND (reference sequence). The CDR3 runs 14 residues. CDR3: CASAGRRSSYEQYF. The CDR3 nucleotides read TGTGCCAGCGCGGGACGTAGGAGCTCCTACGAGCAGTACTTC. The whole variable domain, filled in from reference TRBV19 and TRBJ2-7, reads DGGITQSPKYLFRKEGQNVTLSCEQNLNHDAMYWYRQDPGQGLRLIYYSQIVNDFQKGDIAEGYSVSREKKESFPLTVTSAQKNPTAFYLCASAGRRSSYEQYFGPGTRLTVT.

This chain uses TRBV5-4 with TRBJ2-1, with 11 bases matching TRBD2. This CDR3 is 15 amino acids long. Trimming at V came to 4 bases and at J to 7 bases, leaving 7 bases not matched to a gene. Germline CDR1 reads SGHNT; CDR2 reads YYREEE (reference sequence). Here the CDR3 DNA reads TGTGCCAGCAGCGCGGCTAGCGGGAGGACGAATGAGCAGTTCTTC. Amino acids: CASSAASGRTNEQFF.

This chain uses TRBV11-3 with TRBJ2-1, with D possibly being TRBD2 (5 bases). The germline V and J ends were trimmed by 2 bases and 4 bases, with 9 bases remaining between them. Germline V CDR1 and CDR2: SGHNT, YENEEA. CDR3 length: 14 amino acids. CDR3 nucleotides: TGTGCCAGCAGCTTATCACGGGAATACAATGAGCAGTTCTTC. Residues: CASSLSREYNEQFF.

This clone was seen a few times. J is TRBJ1-3 and V is TRBV23-1; D might be TRBD1 (5 bases). TRBV23-1 is reported as an ORF; its role is uncertain. V lost 4 bases and J 4 bases, leaving 11 bases between the germline ends. The CDR3 spans 14 residues. The CDR3 spells CASSLGQKGNTIYF. In DNA, the CDR3 is TGCGCCAGCAGTCTGGGGCAGAAGGGAAACACCATATATTTT.

The chain carries TRBV5-1 and TRBJ2-2; tentative D call: TRBD1 (5 bases). V lost 0 bases, J lost 13 bases, and 13 bases lay in between. The germline gives CDR1 SGHRS, CDR2 YFSETQ. The CDR3 sequence is 13 residues long. The CDR3: CASSLGHGAVLFF. The CDR3 region has the DNA TGCGCCAGCAGCTTGGGCCATGGGGCCGTGCTGTTTTTT.

This clone appeared once. In nucleotides, the CDR3 is TGTGCCAGCATTGGTATAACAGTCTCCTACGAGCAGTACTTC. As protein: CASIGITVSYEQYF. The rearrangement uses TRBV6-5 and TRBJ2-7; D gene unclear. The CDR3 contains 14 residues. Germline V gene lookup returns CDR1 MNHEY and CDR2 SVGAGI. V was clipped by 7 bases and J by 0 bases, with 13 bases between them.

V usage is TRBV7-6 and J usage is TRBJ2-2, with 9 bases that match TRBD2. The CDR3 spans 13 residues. Germline CDR1 reads SGHVS; CDR2 reads FNYEAQ. The ends lost 6 bases at V and 7 bases at J; junction bases unmatched: 3. CDR3 sequence reads: CASRVLAGGELFF. In DNA, the CDR3 is TGTGCCAGCAGGGTACTAGCGGGCGGGGAGCTGTTTTTT.

The V gene is TRBV5-4, the J gene TRBJ2-7; 9 nucleotides line up with TRBD1. CDR3 length: 16 residues. V dropped 1 base and J dropped 0; count of bases not matched to a gene: 5. The germline CDR1 and CDR2 sequences are SGHNT and YYREEE (reference sequence). The CDR3 DNA sequence: TGTGCCAGCAGCTTGTTTGCGGGACAGGGCTCCTACGAGCAGTACTTC. It codes for CASSLFAGQGSYEQYF. The whole variable domain, filled in from reference TRBV5-4 and TRBJ2-7, reads ETGVTQSPTHLIKTRGQQVTLRCSSQSGHNTVSWYQQALGQGPQFIFQYYREEENGRGNFPPRFSGLQFPNYSSELNVNALELDDSALYLCASSLFAGQGSYEQYFGPGTRLTVT.

The gene calls are TRBV5-1 and TRBJ1-1, with 10 bases aligning to TRBD1. V lost 0 bases and J lost 8; bases outside the gene matches: 10. CDR1 is SGHRS, CDR2 YFSETQ, per germline. The CDR3 is 16 residues long. The CDR3 sequence: CASSLGLGQGREEAFF. In DNA, the CDR3 is TGCGCCAGCAGCTTGGGCCTGGGACAGGGGAGGGAAGAAGCTTTCTTT.

This chain uses TRBV5-4 with TRBJ2-1; tentative D call: TRBD2 (7 bases). Looked up from germline, CDR1 is SGHNT and CDR2 is YYREEE (reference sequence). CDR3 length: 15 residues. Trimming left V 0 bases short and J 3 bases short, with 10 bases between. CDR3 residues: CASSLVGGRYNEQFF. CDR3 DNA: TGTGCCAGCAGCTTGGTCGGGGGGCGCTACAATGAGCAGTTCTTC.

The sample holds one count of this clone. This chain links TRBV9 with TRBJ2-1; D gene uncertain. There are 16 residues in the CDR3. With 0 bases removed from V and 2 bases from J, the gap between germline ends came to 12 bases. Germline-derived CDR1 and CDR2 are SGDLS and YYNGEE. The CDR3 sequence: CASSVGEFSAYNEQFF. For the CDR3, the DNA is TGTGCCAGCAGCGTAGGCGAGTTTTCGGCCTACAATGAGCAGTTCTTC.

In its sample, this clone was seen a few times. The chain employs TRBV11-2 and TRBJ1-5; D is unclear. V dropped 1 base and J dropped 7 bases, with 11 bases sitting between them. This CDR3 spans 14 amino acids. The germline V gene has CDR1 SGHAT and CDR2 FQNNGV. The CDR3 reads CASSLVARGQPQHF. CDR3 nucleotides: TGTGCCAGCAGCTTAGTTGCCCGGGGACAGCCCCAGCATTTT.

This clone has just a few counts. The CDR3 nucleotides read TGTGCCAGCAGCCAAGATGAGGGGGGGAAGATGAACACTGAAGCTTTCTTT. Its protein is CASSQDEGGKMNTEAFF. J is TRBJ1-1 and V is TRBV4-2; tentatively, D is TRBD1 (6 bases). Trimming removed 0 bases from V and 0 bases from J, with 14 bases in between. In germline, CDR1 is LGHNA, CDR2 YNFKEQ. CDR3 length: 17 residues.

The gene calls are TRBV30 and TRBJ2-1; 9 bases agree with TRBD1. The CDR3 is 15 amino acids. The trim removed 3 bases at V and 5 bases at J, leaving 8 bases unmatched. Germline assignment: CDR1 GTSNPN and CDR2 SVGIG (reference sequence). For the CDR3, the DNA is TGTGCCTGGAGCGCGGCGGGACAGGGAGACAATGAGCAGTTCTTC. As protein: CAWSAAGQGDNEQFF.

The chain couples TRBV5-4 to TRBJ1-2; tentatively, D is TRBD1 (6 bases). Trimming took off 5 bases at V and 2 bases at J, with 16 bases between the two ends. Germline V gene data show CDR1 as SGHNT and CDR2 as YYREEE (reference sequence). This CDR3 is built from 15 residues. The CDR3 DNA follows: TGTGCCAGCAGTCCCGCCGGGGGGGGCAACTATGGCTACACCTTC. Translated, it gives CASSPAGGGNYGYTF. The whole variable domain, filled in from reference TRBV5-4 and TRBJ1-2, reads ETGVTQSPTHLIKTRGQQVTLRCSSQSGHNTVSWYQQALGQGPQFIFQYYREEENGRGNFPPRFSGLQFPNYSSELNVNALELDDSALYLCASSPAGGGNYGYTFGSGTRLTVV.